Reported below is one TCR beta chain. The entry originates in a study of control samples from healthy donors and cancer patients. Measured with immunoSEQ multiplex PCR; TCRdb has only the in-frame clones, and not every one. The sample lists tens of thousands of clones, roughly 94% occurring once. Germline CDR1 and CDR2: LNHDA and SQIVND (reference sequence). The CDR3 sequence is 15 residues long. Trimming left V 1 base short and J 4 bases short, with 10 bases between. The chain couples TRBV19 to TRBJ1-4; TRBD1 might be the D (5 bases). Specimen: blood. The clonotype originates from a man aged 60 to 69 in good health. CDR3 DNA: TGTGCCAGTAGTATAGCTGGGACGGATAATGAAAAACTGTTTTTT. Protein product: CASSIAGTDNEKLFF. Using reference TRBV19 and TRBJ1-4 for the parts outside the CDR3, the full variable domain is DGGITQSPKYLFRKEGQNVTLSCEQNLNHDAMYWYRQDPGQGLRLIYYSQIVNDFQKGDIAEGYSVSREKKESFPLTVTSAQKNPTAFYLCASSIAGTDNEKLFFGSGTQLSVL.